A single sample gave rise to the 26 T cell receptor beta chains below, sequenced in a study of blood T cell repertoires in COVID-19. Using immunoSEQ multiplex PCR, the repertoire was profiled, and TCRdb retains in-frame clones only, with some absent. The data contain roughly 200,000 clones, roughly 80% of them singletons. The sequenced sample consisted of peripheral blood. The source is a woman aged 40-49 years with COVID-19, enrolled during active disease.

V usage is TRBV6-5 and J usage is TRBJ1-2, with a possible D match to TRBD1 (6 bases). The length of the CDR3 is 14 residues. Trimming stripped 6 bases from V and 4 bases from J, with 15 bases between. Germline CDR1 and CDR2: MNHEY and SVGAGI. The CDR3 here is CASRYIRDTYGYTF. The CDR3 DNA reads as TGTGCCAGCAGGTATATCCGGGACACCTATGGCTACACCTTC.

This sequence joins TRBV9 and TRBJ2-7; 10 bases map to TRBD1. V trimming: 8 bases; J trimming: 3 bases; junction bases outside the gene matches: 8. The CDR3 has 14 residues. Germline CDR1 SGDLS, CDR2 YYNGEE. For the CDR3, the DNA is TGTGCCAGTAACGGGGGACAGGGGAGCTACGAGCAGTACTTC. Amino acids: CASNGGQGSYEQYF.

This clone was counted a single time. The rearrangement links TRBV30 to TRBJ1-1; a possible D gene is TRBD1 (5 bases). The CDR3 has 14 amino acids. Germline V CDR1 and CDR2: GTSNPN, SVGIG (reference sequence). Trimming left V 1 base short and J 0 bases short, with 9 bases between. The CDR3 nucleotides are TGTGCCTGGAGTGGAAGACAGATGAACACTGAAGCTTTCTTT. Encoded protein: CAWSGRQMNTEAFF.

V and J are TRBV5-8 and TRBJ2-5; D may be TRBD1 (5 bases). The V end lost 4 bases, the J end lost 5 bases, and 9 bases lay between the germline ends. The CDR3 covers 12 residues. Germline V lookup: CDR1 SGHTS, CDR2 YDEGEE. CDR3 amino acids: CASSPAGETQYF. The CDR3 DNA sequence: TGTGCCAGCAGCCCGGCAGGGGAGACCCAGTACTTC.

The V call is TRBV25-1, the J call TRBJ2-3, with 11 bases fitting TRBD2. CDR1 and CDR2 from the germline V gene are MGHDK and SYGVNS. Germline trimming cut 6 bases from V and 5 bases from J; bases unmatched to any gene: 7. The CDR3 runs 15 residues. CDR3 sequence reads: CASRVAGGPVDTQYF. As DNA, the CDR3 is TGTGCCAGCAGAGTAGCGGGAGGGCCTGTAGATACGCAGTATTTT.

The rearrangement links TRBV10-2 to TRBJ1-2; D is ambiguous. The CDR3 has 15 residues. V was shortened by 7 bases and J by 7 bases, with 22 bases between the two germline ends. CDR1 is WSHSY and CDR2 is SAAADI in the germline V gene. The CDR3, as DNA: TGCGCCAGCAACGAGTATCAGACCCCGGAGGGTGGCTACACCTTC. It specifies CASNEYQTPEGGYTF.

This chain links TRBV24-1 with TRBJ2-5, with TRBD1 matching 8 bases. J lost 5 bases, V lost 4 bases, and 2 bases had no gene match. This CDR3 contains 13 residues. The germline V gene has CDR1 KGHDR and CDR2 SFDVKD. CDR3 in amino acids: CATSDRGLETQYF. The CDR3 DNA reads TGTGCCACCAGTGACAGGGGGCTGGAGACCCAGTACTTC.

This chain connects TRBV7-6 to TRBJ2-7; the D gene is possibly TRBD1 (6 bases). Germline CDR1 reads SGHVS; CDR2 reads FNYEAQ. The CDR3 covers 18 residues. V was shortened by 0 bases and J by 2 bases, with 20 bases between the two germline ends. The CDR3 loop is CASSLAPGTGTQTYEQYF. In nucleotides, the CDR3 is TGTGCCAGCAGCTTAGCGCCGGGTACCGGGACACAAACCTACGAGCAGTACTTC.

The chain's CDR3 is CASSTSGSFYEQFF. The CDR3 DNA is TGTGCCAGCAGCACTAGCGGGAGTTTCTATGAGCAGTTCTTC. This rearrangement joins TRBV6-5 to TRBJ2-1; TRBD2 aligns across 11 bases. Unmatched junction bases numbered 6, after V lost 6 bases and J lost 8 bases. This CDR3 comprises 14 residues. The germline V gene encodes CDR1 MNHEY and CDR2 SVGAGI.

The chain recombines TRBV5-1 with TRBJ2-1; 12 bases agree with TRBD2. The CDR3 spans 16 residues. The germline V gene has CDR1 SGHRS and CDR2 YFSETQ. Trimming removed 4 bases from V and 6 bases from J; junction bases left unmatched: 8. The CDR3: CASSPPTSGSTNEQFF. CDR3 sequence (DNA): TGCGCCAGCAGCCCTCCGACTAGCGGGAGCACCAATGAGCAGTTCTTC.

The gene calls are TRBV11-2 and TRBJ2-4; TRBD2 aligns across 12 bases. Trimming at V came to 5 bases and at J to 6 bases, leaving 8 bases not matched to a gene. The germline gives CDR1 SGHAT, CDR2 FQNNGV. The CDR3 is 16 residues long. In DNA, the CDR3 is TGTGCCAGCAGCCGTCTAGCGGGGGGGTTGGGAAACATTCAGTACTTC. Encoded protein: CASSRLAGGLGNIQYF.

V usage is TRBV18 and J usage is TRBJ2-4; maybe TRBD2 (6 bases). Trimming shortened V by 2 bases and J by 1 base, and 9 bases separated the two germline ends. The CDR3 extends over 15 amino acids. Germline CDR1 is KGHSH and CDR2 is LQKENI. The CDR3 DNA follows: TGTGCCAGCTCACCAGCCCGGGAGGCCAAAAACATTCAGTACTTC. Translated, it gives CASSPAREAKNIQYF.

The chain is built from TRBV18 and TRBJ1-2; D unresolved. The CDR3 consists of 13 residues. Between the trimmed V and J ends, which lost 1 base and 7 bases, there was a span of 10 bases. Germline values: CDR1 KGHSH, CDR2 LQKENI. This CDR3 reads CASSPLQEGGYTF. CDR3 sequence (DNA): TGTGCCAGCTCACCACTTCAGGAGGGTGGCTACACCTTC.

This rearrangement joins TRBV5-6 to TRBJ1-2, with 7 bases fitting TRBD1. V lost 5 bases, J lost 2 bases, and 6 bases stayed unmatched. Looked up from germline, CDR1 is SGHDT and CDR2 is YYEEEE. CDR3 length: 14 residues. The CDR3 nucleotides are TGTGCCAGCAGTAGGGGGACAGAGAACTATGGCTACACCTTC. Amino acids: CASSRGTENYGYTF.

This rearrangement joins TRBV12-3 or TRBV12-4 to TRBJ2-1; maybe TRBD2 (5 bases). This CDR3 has 13 residues. V was cut by 7 bases and J by 8 bases, with 15 bases left in between. The CDR3 sequence is CASIQHLADEQFF. The CDR3 DNA is TGTGCCAGCATCCAACACCTAGCTGATGAGCAGTTCTTC.

This clone has a single count. CDR3 in amino acids: CASSWGTGGAGNTIYF. Written as DNA, the CDR3 is TGTGCCAGCAGCTGGGGGACAGGGGGCGCTGGAAACACCATATATTTT. The genes are TRBV5-6 and TRBJ1-3; 12 bases match TRBD1. This CDR3 has 16 residues. V shed 3 bases and J 2 bases; nucleotides not matched to a gene: 3. Per the germline V gene, CDR1 is SGHDT and CDR2 is YYEEEE.

The chain carries TRBV6-5 and TRBJ2-7; 9 bases line up with TRBD1. Germline lookup yields CDR1 MNHEY and CDR2 SVGAGI. Losses at the gene ends were 6 bases for V and 4 bases for J; bases not matched to a gene: 4. The CDR3 runs to 13 residues. The DNA of the CDR3 is TGTGCCAGCAGCAGGACAGGGGAATACGAGCAGTACGTC. Its protein product is CASSRTGEYEQYV.

This sequence joins TRBV14 and TRBJ1-1; D gene uncertain. The germline V gene has CDR1 SGHDN and CDR2 FVKESK. CDR3 length equals 12 residues. Trimming stripped 4 bases from V and 11 bases from J, with 14 bases between. CDR3 sequence (DNA): TGTGCCAGCAGCCCGGGCGGACTCGTGGCTTTCTTT. This gives the protein CASSPGGLVAFF.

This chain joins TRBV11-2 and TRBJ2-5; TRBD2 might be the D (5 bases). Germline CDR1 reads SGHAT; CDR2 reads FQNNGV. Trimming cost V 5 bases and J 5 bases, with 18 bases left between them. The CDR3 runs 15 residues. The CDR3 DNA reads TGTGCCAGCAGCCCAATAGCGTCCCTTACGGAGACCCAGTACTTC. Protein sequence: CASSPIASLTETQYF.

The chain carries TRBV2 and TRBJ2-5, with 8 nucleotides matching TRBD1. Trimming at V came to 7 bases and at J to 9 bases, leaving 13 bases not matched to a gene. Looked up from germline, CDR1 is SNHLY and CDR2 is FYNNEI. The CDR3 runs 14 residues. The CDR3 spells CASTRQGRDPAQYF. CDR3 DNA sequence: TGTGCCAGCACCAGACAGGGGCGAGACCCGGCCCAGTACTTC. Looking up the rest from reference TRBV2 and TRBJ2-5 gives the full variable domain: EPEVTQTPSHQVTQMGQEVILRCVPISNHLYFYWYRQILGQKVEFLVSFYNNEISEKSEIFDDQFSVERPDGSNFTLKIRSTKLEDSAMYFCASTRQGRDPAQYFGPGTRLLVL.

V is TRBV3-1 (or the pseudogene TRBV3-2) and J is TRBJ1-5, with D possibly matching TRBD1 (5 bases). This CDR3 has 15 amino acids. The germline V gene encodes CDR1 LGHDT and CDR2 YNNKEL (reference sequence). The V end lost 4 bases, the J end lost 4 bases, and 14 bases lay between the germline ends. The CDR3 reads CASSPSGGENQPQHF. The CDR3 DNA is TGTGCCAGCAGCCCCTCGGGGGGGGAGAATCAGCCCCAGCATTTT.

The chain recombines TRBV7-2 with TRBJ1-3; D is unresolved. CDR1 and CDR2 from the germline V gene are SGHTA and FQGNSA. This CDR3 has 14 residues. Trimming stripped 3 bases from V and 2 bases from J, with 8 bases between. The CDR3 DNA follows: TGTGCCAGCAGCTTGAGAGGAACTGGAAACACCATATATTTT. The encoded protein is CASSLRGTGNTIYF.

This chain uses TRBV30 with TRBJ1-5; 7 bases align to TRBD1. The junction had 8 bases not matched to a gene; V was cut back by 3 bases and J by 0 bases. The V gene's germline CDR1 is GTSNPN and CDR2 SVGIG (reference sequence). This CDR3 is built from 16 residues. The CDR3 DNA reads as TGTGCCTGGAGGGACCCGGGACAGCGTAGCAATCAGCCCCAGCATTTT. Translation: CAWRDPGQRSNQPQHF.

The gene calls are TRBV11-3 and TRBJ2-1; D is perhaps TRBD1 (5 bases). The ends were cut back, 1 base at V and 8 bases at J, with 9 bases in the middle. The CDR3 sequence is 13 residues long. CDR1 and CDR2 from the germline V gene are SGHNT and YENEEA. The CDR3 region has the DNA TGTGCCAGCAGCTTAGCCGGACAAGATGAGCAGTTCTTC. It translates to CASSLAGQDEQFF.

DNA for the CDR3: TGCAGGGACCCCCCAGGGGCTACGCAGTATTTT. Its protein product is CRDPPGATQYF. The chain recombines TRBV29-1 with TRBJ2-3; D is perhaps TRBD1 (6 bases). Germline V gives CDR1 SQVTM, CDR2 ANQGSEA. The CDR3 consists of 11 residues.

This clone is a singleton in its sample. V gene TRBV5-6 combines with J gene TRBJ1-1; 9 bases agree with TRBD1. Germline V gene lookup returns CDR1 SGHDT and CDR2 YYEEEE. J was trimmed by 7 bases and V by 5 bases; bases with no gene match: 0. The CDR3 is made up of 11 amino acids. The CDR3 DNA reads TGTGCCAGCAGGGGACAGGGTGAAGCTTTCTTT. It codes for CASRGQGEAFF.